This T cell receptor beta chain was recorded in a study of blood T cell repertoires in COVID-19. Across the study: Sources were T cells, B-cell-depleted T cells, or PBMCs; the material itself was cDNA or gDNA.

Germline lookup yields CDR1 SGHAT and CDR2 FQNNGV. After removal of 1 base from V and 2 bases from J, the junction contained 2 bases not matched to a gene. There are 15 residues in the CDR3. Per the original data handling: Reference gene primers were amplified, and this amplification served to estimate nucleated cell counts. The method was immunoSEQ multiplex PCR; TCRdb's version includes in-frame clones alone and lacks a portion of them. V and J calls plus clone size are reproduced from that table; the DNA served to infer D and trimming. The table lists around 80,000 clones, roughly 80% of them singletons, with around 13% in the top ten. This clone was counted a few times.

The chain combines TRBV11-2 with TRBJ2-1; 7 nucleotides align to TRBD2. The clonotype was recovered from a man between 45 and 60 years old with COVID-19, enrolled during active disease. Sequenced input: peripheral blood. The CDR3 bases are TGTGCCAGCAGCTTAGTTCTAGCGGCCTACAATGAGCAGTTCTTC. The encoded protein is CASSLVLAAYNEQFF.